This T cell receptor (beta chain) was identified during a study of cytomegalovirus exposure and HLA in healthy donors. Study-wide findings and caveats: Being productive about 87% or about 30% of the time was typical of most TCR beta V segments in an earlier analysis.

Amplification used 60 Vbeta primers and 13 Jbeta primers. In the source study's methods: Roughly 76 million unique TCR beta chains, about 11 million of them shared, were counted by a later analysis. TCRdb's table, derived via immunoSEQ multiplex PCR, lists solely in-frame clones and lacks some. The V and J calls and clone size come from that table; D and trimming were worked out from the DNA. This repertoire includes roughly 120,000 clones. V lost 1 base and J 7 bases, leaving 10 bases between the germline ends. Per the germline V gene, CDR1 is SEHNR and CDR2 is FQNEAQ (reference sequence). The CDR3 spans 13 residues. A note on this clone: Its antigen is unknown.

This clonotype was obtained from a man aged 40-49 years in good health and CMV-seronegative. V usage is TRBV7-9 and J usage is TRBJ1-1, with D possibly being TRBD1 (6 bases). Sequenced sample: PBMCs. The CDR3 bases are TGTGCCAGCAGCTTAGGGACAGAGCTTGAAGCTTTCTTT. It is translated as CASSLGTELEAFF. The complete variable domain, with remaining parts taken from reference TRBV7-9 and TRBJ1-1, reads DTGVSQNPRHKITKRGQNVTFRCDPISEHNRLYWYRQTLGQGPEFLTYFQNEAQLEKSRLLSDRFSAERPKGSFSTLEIQRTEQGDSAMYLCASSLGTELEAFFGQGTRLTVV.